Listed below are T cell receptor beta chains from one sample, sequenced in a study of shared clonotypes between healthy human individuals. The method was immunoSEQ multiplex PCR; TCRdb's version includes in-frame clones alone and lacks a portion of them. The sample contains roughly 500,000 clones, 79% of which appear only once. Sequencing was performed on PBMCs. The receptor set was obtained from a woman in her forties in good health. Some clones in this sample may be carry-over from other donors' samples. The CDR3 runs from the conserved cysteine through the conserved F or W. D genes are given only for firm matches. Expanded clones get a size class; other rows say once, few or many, or leave the size out.

>.|TRBD2|TRBV2|TRBJ2-3
CASSEASGSADTQYF
TGTGCCAGCAGTGAGGCTAGCGGGAGCGCAGATACGCAGTATTTT
>.|.|TRBV10-3|TRBJ2-6
CAISGARGGASGANVLTF
TGTGCCATCAGTGGTGCGAGGGGGGGAGCATCTGGGGCCAACGTCCTGACTTTC
>.|.|TRBV7-9|TRBJ2-5
CASSPSLKLGETQYF
TGTGCCAGCAGCCCCTCACTTAAGCTTGGGGAGACCCAGTACTTC
>.|.|TRBV19|TRBJ2-7
CASSSRASEQYF
TGTGCCAGTAGTTCCCGGGCCTCCGAGCAGTACTTC
>.|.|TRBV5-4|TRBJ2-3
CASSLDLMLGTDTQYF
TGTGCCAGCAGCCTAGACCTGATGCTGGGGACAGATACGCAGTATTTT
>.|.|TRBV4-1|TRBJ1-1
CASAPGSTLNTEAFF
TGCGCCAGCGCTCCCGGGAGTACGTTGAACACTGAAGCTTTCTTT
>.|.|TRBV10-1|TRBJ1-1
CASSGRVTEAFF
TGCGCCAGCAGTGGTAGGGTCACTGAAGCTTTCTTT
>many|TRBD1|TRBV10-3|TRBJ1-4
CAISLGSTGGNEKLFF
TGTGCCATCAGTCTCGGTTCAACAGGGGGAAATGAAAAACTGTTTTTT
>.|TRBD2|TRBV5-4|TRBJ2-5
CASSTKAGGPSGETQYF
TGTGCCAGCAGTACGAAAGCGGGAGGGCCTAGTGGGGAGACCCAGTACTTC
>.|TRBD2|TRBV6-6|TRBJ2-3
CASSTRTSGGADTQYF
TGTGCCAGCAGTACCCGGACTAGCGGTGGGGCAGATACGCAGTATTTT
>.|.|TRBV6-7|TRBJ2-7
CASSKRQISTYEQYF
TGTGCCAGCAGTAAGAGACAGATTTCAACCTACGAGCAGTACTTC
>.|TRBD2|TRBV18|TRBJ2-7
CASSGSGTSSSSFSYEQYF
TGTGCCAGCTCAGGAAGCGGGACTAGTTCCTCCTCCTTCTCCTACGAGCAGTACTTC
>.|TRBD2|TRBV7-2|TRBJ2-1
CASSLASGSWNEQFF
TGTGCCAGCAGCTTGGCTAGCGGGAGTTGGAATGAGCAGTTCTTC
>.|TRBD2|TRBV30|TRBJ2-3
CAWSRGLGTRVDTQYF
TGTGCCTGGAGTCGAGGGCTAGGGACTAGAGTGGATACGCAGTATTTT
>.|.|TRBV7-8|TRBJ2-7
CASSGSFLGKQYF
TGTGCCAGCAGTGGGAGCTTCTTGGGGAAGCAGTACTTC
>few|TRBD1|TRBV18|TRBJ1-2
CASSPVDRAFGGYTF
TGTGCCAGCTCACCCGTCGACAGGGCATTTGGCGGCTACACCTTC
>.|TRBD1|TRBV4-1|TRBJ2-7
CASSQNGQGEYEQYF
TGCGCCAGCAGCCAGAATGGACAGGGAGAGTACGAGCAGTACTTC
>.|TRBD2|TRBV29-1|TRBJ2-1
CSVVGLAGHNEQFF
TGCAGCGTTGTGGGACTAGCGGGCCACAATGAGCAGTTCTTC
>.|.|TRBV6-1|TRBJ2-7
CASSEAIGSYEQYF
TGTGCCAGCAGTGAAGCGATCGGATCCTACGAGCAGTACTTC
>.|.|TRBV28|TRBJ2-1
CASGRGGPWEDEQFF
TGTGCCTCCGGTCGTGGAGGGCCCTGGGAGGATGAGCAGTTCTTC
>few|.|TRBV7-6|TRBJ1-1
CASSPDSGISGTEAFF
TGTGCCAGCAGCCCGGACTCCGGTATAAGCGGGACTGAAGCTTTCTTT
>.|.|TRBV28|TRBJ2-1
CASTPWDRIPQQFF
TGTGCCAGCACCCCTTGGGACCGAATACCCCAGCAGTTCTTC
>once|TRBD1|TRBV27|TRBJ2-1
CASSQGQVVKEQFF
TGTGCCAGCAGTCAGGGACAGGTGGTTAAGGAGCAGTTCTTC
>.|.|TRBV7-9|TRBJ2-3
CASSFGFGGTDTQYF
TGTGCCAGCAGCTTCGGGTTCGGGGGCACAGATACGCAGTATTTT
>.|.|TRBV19|TRBJ1-4
CASGVDGGLFF
TGTGCCAGTGGGGTCGATGGTGGGCTGTTTTTT
>.|.|TRBV5-1|TRBJ2-1
CASRLDSNNEQFF
TGCGCCAGCAGATTGGACAGTAACAATGAGCAGTTCTTC
>many|TRBD1|TRBV5-1|TRBJ1-1
CASSVDRGLVGRNTEAFF
TGCGCCAGCAGCGTGGACAGGGGGCTAGTGGGTAGGAACACTGAAGCTTTCTTT
>once|.|TRBV18|TRBJ2-7
CASSPRSTYEQYF
TGTGCCAGCTCACCACGTTCGACCTACGAGCAGTACTTC
>.|TRBD2|TRBV5-6|TRBJ2-1
CASSLFGGSDYNEQFF
TGTGCCAGCAGCTTGTTTGGCGGGAGTGATTACAATGAGCAGTTCTTC
>.|TRBD2|TRBV4-2|TRBJ2-5
CASSQEWASGAPFAGETQYF
TGTGCCAGCAGCCAAGAATGGGCTAGCGGGGCCCCGTTCGCTGGGGAGACCCAGTACTTC
>.|TRBD1|TRBV7-9|TRBJ1-1
CASSPGQGARTEAFF
TGTGCCAGCAGCCCTGGACAGGGGGCGAGAACTGAAGCTTTCTTT
>many|TRBD2|TRBV28|TRBJ2-5
CASRTSGIETQYF
TGTGCCAGCAGAACTAGCGGGATTGAGACCCAGTACTTC
>.|TRBD2|TRBV5-5|TRBJ2-5
CASSLVASGSYQETQYF
TGTGCCAGCAGCTTGGTAGCTAGCGGGTCCTACCAAGAGACCCAGTACTTC
>few|TRBD2|TRBV29-1|TRBJ2-1
CSVDGAGGVYNEQFF
TGCAGCGTTGATGGAGCGGGGGGGGTCTACAATGAGCAGTTCTTC
>.|.|TRBV18|TRBJ1-1
CASSPQGPLMNTEAFF
TGTGCCAGCTCACCGCAGGGACCCCTCATGAACACTGAAGCTTTCTTT
>.|.|TRBV11-2|TRBJ1-1
CASSSTAAENTEAFF
TGTGCCAGCAGCTCGACCGCAGCAGAGAACACTGAAGCTTTCTTT
>.|TRBD1|TRBV25-1|TRBJ1-2
CASSEFNRGAGDYGYTF
TGTGCCAGCAGTGAATTTAACAGGGGCGCAGGGGACTATGGCTACACCTTC
>.|.|TRBV2|TRBJ2-5
CASSQMDTPGPQYF
TGTGCCAGCAGCCAGATGGACACCCCTGGGCCCCAGTACTTC
>.|.|TRBV28|TRBJ2-5
CASSSLRGEETQYF
TGTGCCAGCAGTTCACTCCGCGGGGAGGAGACCCAGTACTTC
>.|.|TRBV7-2|TRBJ2-2
CASSLLPGTGELFF
TGTGCCAGCAGCCTACTCCCCGGCACCGGGGAGCTGTTTTTT
>.|.|TRBV4-1|TRBJ2-2
CASSQFRTSNTGELFF
TGCGCCAGCAGCCAATTCAGGACATCGAACACCGGGGAGCTGTTTTTT
>.|.|TRBV27|TRBJ2-7
CASSLGAEQYF
TGTGCCAGCAGTTTAGGGGCAGAGCAGTACTTC
>.|TRBD1|TRBV10-2|TRBJ1-5
CASSGDRVGQPQHF
TGCGCCAGCAGTGGGGACAGGGTTGGACAGCCCCAGCATTTT
>.|TRBD2|TRBV10-3|TRBJ2-5
CAISIGTSGEGETQYF
TGTGCCATCAGTATAGGGACTAGCGGGGAGGGGGAGACCCAGTACTTC
>.|.|TRBV29-1|TRBJ2-2
CSVAGNTGELFF
TGCAGCGTTGCGGGGAACACCGGGGAGCTGTTTTTT
>.|.|TRBV28|TRBJ1-5
CASNLYGQGNQPQHF
TGTGCCAGCAATCTTTACGGACAAGGGAATCAGCCCCAGCATTTT
>.|.|TRBV11-2|TRBJ2-7
CASSFPVYRANYEQYF
TGTGCCAGCAGCTTCCCAGTCTACAGGGCCAACTACGAGCAGTACTTC
>.|.|TRBV5-1|TRBJ2-6
CASSLVGWQGRSGANVLTF
TGCGCCAGCAGCTTGGTTGGCTGGCAGGGCCGCTCTGGGGCCAACGTCCTGACTTTC
>once|.|TRBV9|TRBJ1-1
CASSSQRGISNTEAFF
TGTGCCAGCAGCTCCCAGAGAGGGATTAGTAACACTGAAGCTTTCTTT
>.|.|TRBV4-1|TRBJ1-1
CASSRIQTGLNTEAFF
TGCGCCAGCAGCCGGATCCAGACAGGTTTGAACACTGAAGCTTTCTTT
>.|TRBD2|TRBV6-5|TRBJ2-1
CASRSTSGRKDEQFF
TGCGCCAGCAGATCGACTAGCGGGAGGAAGGATGAGCAGTTCTTC
>.|TRBD2|TRBV27|TRBJ2-1
CASSLLTSGYSNEQFF
TGTGCCAGCAGTTTGCTTACTAGCGGTTATAGCAATGAGCAGTTCTTC